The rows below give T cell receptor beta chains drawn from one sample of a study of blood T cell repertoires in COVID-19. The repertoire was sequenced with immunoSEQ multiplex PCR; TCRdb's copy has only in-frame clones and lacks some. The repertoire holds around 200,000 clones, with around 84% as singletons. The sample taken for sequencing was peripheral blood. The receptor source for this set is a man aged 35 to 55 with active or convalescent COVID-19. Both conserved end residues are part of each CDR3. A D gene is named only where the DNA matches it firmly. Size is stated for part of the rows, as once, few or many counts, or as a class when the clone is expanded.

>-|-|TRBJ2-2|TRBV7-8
TGTGCCAGCAGTAACAGATCCGGGGAGCTGTTTTTT
CASSNRSGELFF
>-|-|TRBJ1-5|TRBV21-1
TGTGCCAGCAGCAAGCTGAAGAGGGTGAGATGGAGGAATCAGCCCCAGCATTTT
CASSKLKRVRWRNQPQHF
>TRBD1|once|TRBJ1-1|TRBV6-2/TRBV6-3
TGTGCCAGCAGTAAAGAGACAGGGGGAAACACTGAAGCTTTCTTT
CASSKETGGNTEAFF
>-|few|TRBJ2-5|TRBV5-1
TGCGCCAGCAGCCCCGGGGGGCCCGGTGAGACCCAGTACTTC
CASSPGGPGETQYF
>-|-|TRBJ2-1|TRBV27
TGTGCCAGCAGTTCTATGGACACTTACAATGAGCAGTTCTTC
CASSSMDTYNEQFF
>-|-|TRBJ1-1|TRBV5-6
TGTGCCAGCAGCTTGACAGGGTTAGGGACTGAAGCTTTCTTT
CASSLTGLGTEAFF
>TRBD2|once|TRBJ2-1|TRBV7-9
TGTGCCAGCAGCCCGCCGGGGGGTGATGAGCAGTTCTTC
CASSPPGGDEQFF
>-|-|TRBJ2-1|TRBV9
TGTGCCAGCAGCGTCCTGACTGGGTCGAATTACAATGAGCAGTTCTTC
CASSVLTGSNYNEQFF
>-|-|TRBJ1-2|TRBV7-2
TGTGCCAGCAGCTTAGTCGGGGGAATTTTGGCTAACTATGGCTACACCTTC
CASSLVGGILANYGYTF
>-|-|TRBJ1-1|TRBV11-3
TGTGCCAGCAGCTTCTCGGGAATGAACACTGAAGCTTTCTTT
CASSFSGMNTEAFF
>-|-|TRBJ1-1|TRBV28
TGTGCCAGCAATGGGTCAGGGGCGTATTCGGGCACTGAAGCTTTCTTT
CASNGSGAYSGTEAFF
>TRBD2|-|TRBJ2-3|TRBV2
TGTGCCAGCATTCAAAGGGTTGGCGGGGGAAAAACAGATACGCAGTATTTT
CASIQRVGGGKTDTQYF
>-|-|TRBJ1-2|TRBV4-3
TGCGCCAGCAGCCAAGTAGGGGGGGGCGGCTATGGCTACACCTTC
CASSQVGGGGYGYTF
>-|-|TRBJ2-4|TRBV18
TGTGCCAGCTCACCCACTGCCAGGGTGGGGAGGAACATTCAGTACTTC
CASSPTARVGRNIQYF
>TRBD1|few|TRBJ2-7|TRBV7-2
TGTGCCAGCAGCAGAGCTGGACAGGGTAACTACGAGCAGTACTTC
CASSRAGQGNYEQYF
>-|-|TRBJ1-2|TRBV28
TGTGCCAGCAGTGAACAGGGAAGGAACTATGGCTACACCTTC
CASSEQGRNYGYTF
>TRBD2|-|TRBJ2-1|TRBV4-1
TGCGCCAGCAGCGTAGACCAGCGGGCGGGGGGGCGAAATGAGCAGTTCTTC
CASSVDQRAGGRNEQFF
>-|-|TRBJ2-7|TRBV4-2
TGTGCCAGCAGCGAAGAGGCGGGGGCGAGCTCCTACGAGCAGTACTTC
CASSEEAGASSYEQYF
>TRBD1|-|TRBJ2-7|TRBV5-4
TGTGCCAGCAGCTCAACAGGGGCGTACGAGCAGTACTTC
CASSSTGAYEQYF
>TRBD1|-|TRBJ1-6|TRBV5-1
TGCGCCAGCAGCTCCCGGGACAGAAATAATTCACCCCTCCACTTT
CASSSRDRNNSPLHF
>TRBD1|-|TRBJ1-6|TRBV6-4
TGTGCCAGCAGTGAGTCGGGACAGGGGTCCGACGCCCTCCACTTT
CASSESGQGSDALHF
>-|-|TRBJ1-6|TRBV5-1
TGCGCCAGCAGCTTGGCCGGGGAGAATAATTCACCCCTCCACTTT
CASSLAGENNSPLHF
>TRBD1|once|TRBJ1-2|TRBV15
TGTGCCACCAGCAGAACGGGACAGCAGACTTCTAACTATGGCTACACCTTC
CATSRTGQQTSNYGYTF
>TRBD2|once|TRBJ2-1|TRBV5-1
TGCGCCAGCAGCCAGGGAGGGGCCTACAATGAGCAGTTCTTC
CASSQGGAYNEQFF
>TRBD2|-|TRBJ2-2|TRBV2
TGTGCCGGATCGGGACTAGTTGACGGGGAGCTGTTTTTT
CAGSGLVDGELFF
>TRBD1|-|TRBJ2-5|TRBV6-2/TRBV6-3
TGTGCCAGCAGCCCGGACAGGGTACTGGAGACCCAGTACTTC
CASSPDRVLETQYF
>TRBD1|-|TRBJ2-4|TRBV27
TGTGCCAGCAGTGCGGGCAGGGGGAACATTCAGTACTTC
CASSAGRGNIQYF
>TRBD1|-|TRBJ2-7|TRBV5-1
TGCGCCAGCAGCTTGGACGGGGACAGAGCCTACGAGCAGTACTTC
CASSLDGDRAYEQYF
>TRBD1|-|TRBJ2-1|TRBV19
TGTGCCAGTACTGGACAGGGGGGCGCGGTACAAGGCAATGAGCAGTTCTTC
CASTGQGGAVQGNEQFF
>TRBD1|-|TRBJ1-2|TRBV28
TGTGCCAGCAGTGAGGACAGGGCGGATGGCTACACCTTC
CASSEDRADGYTF
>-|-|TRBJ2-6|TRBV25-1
TGTGCCAGCAGTGAAGACAGCTACCACCATTCTGGGGCCAACGTCCTGACTTTC
CASSEDSYHHSGANVLTF
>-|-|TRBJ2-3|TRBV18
TGTGCCAGCTCACAGGCAGGGGCTCCAGAGGATACGCAGTATTTT
CASSQAGAPEDTQYF
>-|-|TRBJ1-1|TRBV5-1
TGCGCCACCTCTCGTGGGGCGGGGACTGAAGCTTTCTTT
CATSRGAGTEAFF
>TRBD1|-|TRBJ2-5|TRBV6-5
TGTGCCAGCAGTTACTGGACAGGGTCCCAAGAGACCCAGTACTTC
CASSYWTGSQETQYF
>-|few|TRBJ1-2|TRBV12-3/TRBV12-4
TGTGCCAGCAGTTTAGTAATTGCAGCAGGCAACACCTTC
CASSLVIAAGNTF
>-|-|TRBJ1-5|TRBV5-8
TGTGCCAGCAGCTTGGGGGAGGATCAGCCCCAGCATTTT
CASSLGEDQPQHF
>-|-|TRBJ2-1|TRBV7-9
TGTGCCAGCAGTTCCAAGGGGGGGCGAGAGCAGTTCTTC
CASSSKGGREQFF
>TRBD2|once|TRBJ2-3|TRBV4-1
TGCGCCAGCAGCCAAGATATAAGCGGGGCCGTAAAAGATACGCAGTATTTT
CASSQDISGAVKDTQYF
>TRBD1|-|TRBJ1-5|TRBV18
TGTGCCAGCTCGAAAGACAGGGAAAATCAGCCCCAGCATTTT
CASSKDRENQPQHF
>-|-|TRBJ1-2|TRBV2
TGTGCCAGCAGTGTCGGTCCTAACTATGGCTACACCTTC
CASSVGPNYGYTF
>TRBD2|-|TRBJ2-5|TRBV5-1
TGCGCCAGCAGCCTAGCGGGGGGGGTTGAGACCCAGTACTTC
CASSLAGGVETQYF
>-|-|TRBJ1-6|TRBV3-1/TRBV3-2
TGTGCCAGCAGCCAAGTCGACAGTAATTCACCCCTCCACTTT
CASSQVDSNSPLHF
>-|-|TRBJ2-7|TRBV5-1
TGCGCCAGCCGCCTCGGACAGAGCTCCTACGAGCAGTACTTC
CASRLGQSSYEQYF
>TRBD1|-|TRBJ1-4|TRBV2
TGTGCCAGCAGTGAAGTACGACAGGGAGTAAATGAAAAACTGTTTTTT
CASSEVRQGVNEKLFF
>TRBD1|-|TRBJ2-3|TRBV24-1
TGTGCCACCAGTGACCCACCAGGACAGGGATCTAGCACAGATACGCAGTATTTT
CATSDPPGQGSSTDTQYF
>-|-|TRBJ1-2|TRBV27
TGTGCCAGCAGTTTCCTTCAGGTTATGGGTGGCTACACCTTC
CASSFLQVMGGYTF
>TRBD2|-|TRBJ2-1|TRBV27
TGTGCCAGCAGTCTCGGACTAGAGACTCACAATGAGCAGTTCTTC
CASSLGLETHNEQFF
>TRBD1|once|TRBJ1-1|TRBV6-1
TGTGCCAGCAGTGACCCCCAGGGGGCGACGGGGACTGAAGCTTTCTTT
CASSDPQGATGTEAFF
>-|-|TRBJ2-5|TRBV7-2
TGTGCCAGCAGCTTAAGTCAGGTCCAAGAGACCCAGTACTTC
CASSLSQVQETQYF
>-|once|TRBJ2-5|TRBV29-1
TGCAGCGTCACCGTCCGCGAGCCCCAAGAGACCCAGTACTTC
CSVTVREPQETQYF